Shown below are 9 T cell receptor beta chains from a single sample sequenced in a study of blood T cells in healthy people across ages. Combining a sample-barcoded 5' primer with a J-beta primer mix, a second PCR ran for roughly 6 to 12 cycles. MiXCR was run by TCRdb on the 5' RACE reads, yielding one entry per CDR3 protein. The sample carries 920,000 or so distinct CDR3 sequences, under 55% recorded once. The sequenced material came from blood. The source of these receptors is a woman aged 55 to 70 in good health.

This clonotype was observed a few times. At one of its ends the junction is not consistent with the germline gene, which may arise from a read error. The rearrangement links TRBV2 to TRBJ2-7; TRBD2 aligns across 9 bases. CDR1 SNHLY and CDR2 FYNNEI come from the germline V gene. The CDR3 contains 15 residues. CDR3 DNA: TGTGCCAGCAGCGAAGATAGCGGGAGAAGATACGAGCAGTACTTC. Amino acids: CASSEDSGRRYEQYF. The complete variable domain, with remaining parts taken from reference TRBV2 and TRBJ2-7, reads EPEVTQTPSHQVTQMGQEVILRCVPISNHLYFYWYRQILGQKVEFLVSFYNNEISEKSEIFDDQFSVERPDGSNFTLKIRSTKLEDSAMYFCASSEDSGRRYEQYFGPGTRLTVT.

The CDR3 nucleotides are TGCGCCAGCAGCTCAAGCGGGTCCCCGCCCAATGAGCAGTTCTTC. As protein: CASSSSGSPPNEQFF. The chain has TRBV5-1 and TRBJ2-1; TRBD2 is a possible D gene (6 bases). Germline V gene sequence: CDR1 SGHRS, CDR2 YFSETQ. V lost 3 bases to trimming and J lost 6 bases, with 16 bases between them. This CDR3 comprises 15 residues.

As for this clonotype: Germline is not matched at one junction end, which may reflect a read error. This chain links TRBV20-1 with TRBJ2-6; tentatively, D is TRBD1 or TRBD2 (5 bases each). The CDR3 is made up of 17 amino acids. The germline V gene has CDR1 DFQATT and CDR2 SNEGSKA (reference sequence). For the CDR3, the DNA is TGCAGTGCTAGAGTCTTGGAGGAAGTCTCTGGGGCCAACGTCCCGACTTTC. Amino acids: CSARVLEEVSGANVPTF.

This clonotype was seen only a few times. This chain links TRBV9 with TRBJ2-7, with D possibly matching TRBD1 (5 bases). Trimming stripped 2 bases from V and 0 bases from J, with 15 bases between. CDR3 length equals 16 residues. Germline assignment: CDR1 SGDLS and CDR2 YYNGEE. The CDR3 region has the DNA TGTGCCAGCAGCGTCACAGAACAGGTCCCCTCCTACGAGCAGTACTTC. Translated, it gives CASSVTEQVPSYEQYF.

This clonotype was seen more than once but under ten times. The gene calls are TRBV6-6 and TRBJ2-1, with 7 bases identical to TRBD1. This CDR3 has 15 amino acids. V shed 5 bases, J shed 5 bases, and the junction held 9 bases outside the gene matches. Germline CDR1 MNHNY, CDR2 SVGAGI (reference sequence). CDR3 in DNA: TGTGCCAGCAGTCTCACGGGACAGCTCAACAATGAGCAGTTCTTC. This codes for CASSLTGQLNNEQFF.

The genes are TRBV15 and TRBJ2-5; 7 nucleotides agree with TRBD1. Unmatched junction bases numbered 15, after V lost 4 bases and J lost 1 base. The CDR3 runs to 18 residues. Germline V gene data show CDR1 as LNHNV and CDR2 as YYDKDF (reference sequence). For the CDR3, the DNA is TGTGCCACCAGCACACGACAGGGAATCTTGGGGTGCCAAGAGACCCAGTACTTC. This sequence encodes CATSTRQGILGCQETQYF.

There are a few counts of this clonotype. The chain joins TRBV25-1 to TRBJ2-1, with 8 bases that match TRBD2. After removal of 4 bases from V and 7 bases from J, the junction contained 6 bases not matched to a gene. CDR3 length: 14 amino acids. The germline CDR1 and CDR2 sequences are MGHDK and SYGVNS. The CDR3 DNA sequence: TGTGCCAGCAGTGTTCGGGGGGGAGTAAATGAGCAGTTCTTC. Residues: CASSVRGGVNEQFF.

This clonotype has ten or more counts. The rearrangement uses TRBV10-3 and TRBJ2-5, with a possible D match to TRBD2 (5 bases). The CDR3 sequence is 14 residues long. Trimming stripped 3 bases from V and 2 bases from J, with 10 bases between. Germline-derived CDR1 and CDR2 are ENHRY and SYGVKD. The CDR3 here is CAISDLRGQETQYF. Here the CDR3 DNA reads TGTGCCATCAGTGATTTACGGGGACAAGAGACCCAGTACTTC.

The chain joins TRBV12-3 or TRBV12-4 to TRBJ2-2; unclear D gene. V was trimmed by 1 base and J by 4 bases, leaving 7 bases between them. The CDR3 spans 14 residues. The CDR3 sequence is CASSLGQFTGELFF. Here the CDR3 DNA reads TGTGCCAGCAGTTTAGGGCAGTTCACCGGGGAGCTGTTTTTT.